Listed below are T cell receptor beta chains from one sample, sequenced in a study of T-cell memory formation after mild COVID-19. One entry per CDR3 protein results from TCRdb running MiXCR on the 5' RACE reads. This sample has more than 300,000 distinct CDR3 sequences; roughly an eighth occur once, and the top ten carry 22%. The source material was PBMCs or a T cell subset sorted from them (not recorded which). These receptors were taken from a man between 18 and 29 years old who had mild COVID-19 (a few samples of this study predate the infection). Cell type and time point are not known. The CDR3 runs from the conserved cysteine through the conserved F or W. Each record gives: CDR3 length, V gene, CDR3 protein.

18	TRBV7-8	CASSLFRISGSSYNEQFF
15	TRBV25-1	CASSESAASGGSKFF
13	TRBV12-3/TRBV12-4	CASKEANMNGYTF
14	TRBV11-2	CASSSEGLTGELFF
15	TRBV4-1	CASSLAPLGENIQYF
13	TRBV5-8	CASSPPGIETQYF
11	TRBV4-1	CASSWNTEAFF
16	TRBV7-2	CASSSEGAGGQETQYF
12	TRBV7-3	CASSFNGETQYF
16	TRBV24-1	CATSDLSGTESFEQFF
14	TRBV7-2	CASSRLGSTDTQYF
15	TRBV5-6	CASSWGRTGRETQYF
16	TRBV18	CASSPLSGQGANGYTF
12	TRBV28	CASRPGGYGYTF
14	TRBV7-6	CASATEGSGQPQHF
14	TRBV6-2/TRBV6-3	CASSYVTDKDTQYF
16	TRBV4-3	CASSQDWRESTDTQYF